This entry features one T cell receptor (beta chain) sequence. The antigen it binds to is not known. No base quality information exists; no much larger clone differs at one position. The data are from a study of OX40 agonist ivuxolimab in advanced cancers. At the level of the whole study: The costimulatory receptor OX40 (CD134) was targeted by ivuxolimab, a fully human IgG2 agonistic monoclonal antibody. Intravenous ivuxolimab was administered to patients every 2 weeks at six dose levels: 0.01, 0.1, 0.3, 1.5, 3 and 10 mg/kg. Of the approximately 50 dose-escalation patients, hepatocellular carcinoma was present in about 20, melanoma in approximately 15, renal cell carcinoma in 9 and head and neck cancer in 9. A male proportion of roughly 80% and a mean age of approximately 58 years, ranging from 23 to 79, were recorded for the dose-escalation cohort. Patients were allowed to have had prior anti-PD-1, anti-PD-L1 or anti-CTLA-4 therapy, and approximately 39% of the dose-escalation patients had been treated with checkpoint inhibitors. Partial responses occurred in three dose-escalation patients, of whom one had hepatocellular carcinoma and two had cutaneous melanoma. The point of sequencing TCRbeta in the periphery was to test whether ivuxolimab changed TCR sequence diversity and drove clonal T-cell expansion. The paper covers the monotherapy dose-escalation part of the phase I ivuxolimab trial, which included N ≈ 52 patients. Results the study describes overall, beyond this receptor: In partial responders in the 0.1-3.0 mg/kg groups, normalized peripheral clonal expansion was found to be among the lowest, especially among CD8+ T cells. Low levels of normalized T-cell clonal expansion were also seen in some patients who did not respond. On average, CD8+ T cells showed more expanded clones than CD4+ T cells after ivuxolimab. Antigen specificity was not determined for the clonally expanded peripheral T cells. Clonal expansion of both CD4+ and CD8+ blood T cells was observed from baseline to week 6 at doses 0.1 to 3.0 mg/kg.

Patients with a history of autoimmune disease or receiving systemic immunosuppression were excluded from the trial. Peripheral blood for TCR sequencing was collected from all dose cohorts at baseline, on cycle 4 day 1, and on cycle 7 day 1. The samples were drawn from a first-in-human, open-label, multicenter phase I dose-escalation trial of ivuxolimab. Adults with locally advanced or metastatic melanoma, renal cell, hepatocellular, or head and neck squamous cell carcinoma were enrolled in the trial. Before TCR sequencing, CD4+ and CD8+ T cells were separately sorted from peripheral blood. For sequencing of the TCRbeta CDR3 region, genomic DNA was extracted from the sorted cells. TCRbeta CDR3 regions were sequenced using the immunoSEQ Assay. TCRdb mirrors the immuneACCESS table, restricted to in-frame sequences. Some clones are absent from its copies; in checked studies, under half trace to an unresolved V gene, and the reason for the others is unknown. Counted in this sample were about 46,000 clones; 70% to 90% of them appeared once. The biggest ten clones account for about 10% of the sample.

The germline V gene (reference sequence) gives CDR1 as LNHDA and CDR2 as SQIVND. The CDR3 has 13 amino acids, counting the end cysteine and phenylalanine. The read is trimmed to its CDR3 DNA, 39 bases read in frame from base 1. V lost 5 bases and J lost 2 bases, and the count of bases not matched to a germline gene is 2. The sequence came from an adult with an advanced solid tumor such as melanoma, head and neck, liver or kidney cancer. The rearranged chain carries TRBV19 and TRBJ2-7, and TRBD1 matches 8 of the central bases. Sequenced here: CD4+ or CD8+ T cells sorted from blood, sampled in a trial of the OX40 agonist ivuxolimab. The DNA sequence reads TGTGCCAGTAGTGTGGACAGGGCCTACGAGCAGTACTTC. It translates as CASSVDRAYEQYF.